This T cell receptor beta chain comes out of a study of human T cells and chemical hapten exposure. TCRdb re-derived calls from the RACE reads in MiXCR, one entry per CDR3 protein. The data show roughly 160,000 distinct CDR3 sequences, 14% seen once. Overall study findings and caveats: Relative to controls, expanded TCRs formed significantly more large CDR3 similarity clusters.

To note about this clonotype: No antigen is known for it.

Per germline, CDR1 LGHNA and CDR2 YSLEER. The length of the CDR3 is 15 residues. The V gene end was trimmed by 4 bases and the J gene end by 4 bases; junction bases not matched to a gene: 9. The time point denotes: patch test 1, 2 weeks after DPC sensitization. Treatment meaning: therapeutic diphenylcyclopropenone sensitization with weekly scalp DPC. This chain joins TRBV4-3 and TRBJ1-2; 7 nucleotides agree with TRBD1. This specimen was whole blood, taken in connection with sensitization to the hapten diphenylcyclopropenone (DPC). The clonotype was recovered from a woman aged 25 to 45 with alopecia areata. Some clones in this sample may be carry-over from other donors' samples. The CDR3 DNA reads TGCGCCAGCAGCCCACACAGGGGAACTAGCTATGGCTACACCTTC. Protein product: CASSPHRGTSYGYTF.